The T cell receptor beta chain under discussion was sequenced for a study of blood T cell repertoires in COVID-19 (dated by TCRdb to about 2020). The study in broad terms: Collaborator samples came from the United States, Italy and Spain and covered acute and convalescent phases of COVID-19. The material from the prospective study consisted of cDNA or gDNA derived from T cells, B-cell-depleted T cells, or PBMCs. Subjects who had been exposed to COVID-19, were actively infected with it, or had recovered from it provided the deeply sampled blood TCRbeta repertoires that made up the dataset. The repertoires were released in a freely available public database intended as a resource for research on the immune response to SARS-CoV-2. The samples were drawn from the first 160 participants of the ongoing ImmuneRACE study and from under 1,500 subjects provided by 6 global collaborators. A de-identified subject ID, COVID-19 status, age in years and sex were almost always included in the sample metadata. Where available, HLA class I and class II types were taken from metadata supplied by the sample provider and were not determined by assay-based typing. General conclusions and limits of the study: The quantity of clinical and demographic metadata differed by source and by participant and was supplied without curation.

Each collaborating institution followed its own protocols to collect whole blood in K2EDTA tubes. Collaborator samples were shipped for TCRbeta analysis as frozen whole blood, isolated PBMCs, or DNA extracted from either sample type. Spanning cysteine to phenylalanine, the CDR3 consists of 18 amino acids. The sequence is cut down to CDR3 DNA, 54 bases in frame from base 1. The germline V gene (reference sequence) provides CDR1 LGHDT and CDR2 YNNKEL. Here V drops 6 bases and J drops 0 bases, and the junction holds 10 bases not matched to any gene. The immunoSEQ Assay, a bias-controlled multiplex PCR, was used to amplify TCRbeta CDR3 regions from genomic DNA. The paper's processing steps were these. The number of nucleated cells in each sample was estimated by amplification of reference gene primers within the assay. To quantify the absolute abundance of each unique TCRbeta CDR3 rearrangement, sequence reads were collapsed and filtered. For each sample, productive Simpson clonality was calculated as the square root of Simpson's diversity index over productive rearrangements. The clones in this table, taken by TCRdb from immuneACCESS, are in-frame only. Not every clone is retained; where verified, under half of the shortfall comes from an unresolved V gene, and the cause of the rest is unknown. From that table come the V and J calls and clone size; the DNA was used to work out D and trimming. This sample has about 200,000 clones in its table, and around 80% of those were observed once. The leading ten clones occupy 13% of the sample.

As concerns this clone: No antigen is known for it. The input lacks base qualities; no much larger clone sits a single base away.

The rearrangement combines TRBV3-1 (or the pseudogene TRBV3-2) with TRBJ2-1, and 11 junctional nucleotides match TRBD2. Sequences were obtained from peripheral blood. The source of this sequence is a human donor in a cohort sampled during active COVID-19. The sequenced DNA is TGTGCCAGCAGGCTGACTCCCGGGACTAGCGGCTCCTACAATGAGCAGTTCTTC. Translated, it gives CASRLTPGTSGSYNEQFF.